The T cell receptor (beta chain) under discussion was sequenced for a study of blood T cell repertoires in COVID-19. Study overall: Acute and convalescent COVID-19 specimens originated in the United States, Italy and Spain. Sources were T cells, B-cell-depleted T cells, or PBMCs; the material itself was cDNA or gDNA.

The V and J ends lost 6 bases and 6 bases respectively, with 13 bases between them. This CDR3 region has 13 residues. Per germline, CDR1 PRHDT and CDR2 FYEKMQ (reference sequence). Original handling: Amplification of reference gene primers provided the estimated nucleated cell counts. Some clones are missing from TCRdb's copy, which holds only in-frame ones; the method was immunoSEQ multiplex PCR. V and J calls and clone size are copied from that table; D and trimming were computed from the DNA. In the table there are about 100,000 clones, about 83% of which are singletons. V gene TRBV13 combines with J gene TRBJ2-3, with D possibly TRBD1 on 7 matching bases. The clonotype comes from a human donor in a cohort sampled during active COVID-19. What was sequenced was peripheral blood. CDR3 sequence (DNA): TGTGCCAGCAGGGAGGGGGCGAGGGATACGCAGTATTTT. Its protein product is CASREGARDTQYF.